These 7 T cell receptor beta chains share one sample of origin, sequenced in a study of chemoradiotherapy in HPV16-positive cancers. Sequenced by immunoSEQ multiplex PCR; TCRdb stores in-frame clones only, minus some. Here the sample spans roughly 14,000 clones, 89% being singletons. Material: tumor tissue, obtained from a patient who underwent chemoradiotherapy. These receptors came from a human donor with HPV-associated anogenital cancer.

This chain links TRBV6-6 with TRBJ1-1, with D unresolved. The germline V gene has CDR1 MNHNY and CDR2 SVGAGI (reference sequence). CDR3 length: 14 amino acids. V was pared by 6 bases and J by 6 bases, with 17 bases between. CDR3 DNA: TGTGCCAGCAGCTACCCGGGAGTTAATGCTGAAGCTTTCTTT. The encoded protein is CASSYPGVNAEAFF.

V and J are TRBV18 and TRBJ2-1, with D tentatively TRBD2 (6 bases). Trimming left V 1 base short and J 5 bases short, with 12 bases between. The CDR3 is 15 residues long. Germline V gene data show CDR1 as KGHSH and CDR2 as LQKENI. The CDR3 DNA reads TGTGCCAGCTCACCACGGAGGGAGTCCGACAATGAGCAGTTCTTC. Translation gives CASSPRRESDNEQFF. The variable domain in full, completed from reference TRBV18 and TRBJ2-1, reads NAGVMQNPRHLVRRRGQEARLRCSPMKGHSHVYWYRQLPEEGLKFMVYLQKENIIDESGMPKERFSAEFPKEGPSILRIQQVVRGDSAAYFCASSPRRESDNEQFFGPGTRLTVL.

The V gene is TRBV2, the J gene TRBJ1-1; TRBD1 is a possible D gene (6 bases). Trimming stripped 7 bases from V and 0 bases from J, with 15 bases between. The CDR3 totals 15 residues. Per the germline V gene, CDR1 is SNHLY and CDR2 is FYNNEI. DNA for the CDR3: TGTGCCAGCACCCTAGAGGGGGGTATGAACACTGAAGCTTTCTTT. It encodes CASTLEGGMNTEAFF.

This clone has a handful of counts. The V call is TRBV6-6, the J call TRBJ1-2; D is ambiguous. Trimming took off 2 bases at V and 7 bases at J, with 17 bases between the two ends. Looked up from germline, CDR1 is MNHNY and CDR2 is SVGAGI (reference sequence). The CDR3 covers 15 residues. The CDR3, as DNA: TGTGCCAGCAGTTACGTCTGGACGGACCCGGGTGGCTACACCTTC. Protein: CASSYVWTDPGGYTF.

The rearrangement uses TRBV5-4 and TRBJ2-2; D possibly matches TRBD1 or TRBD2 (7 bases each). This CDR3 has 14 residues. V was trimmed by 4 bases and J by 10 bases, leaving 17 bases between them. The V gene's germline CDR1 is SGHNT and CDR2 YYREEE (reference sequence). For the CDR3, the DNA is TGTGCCAGCAGCCCGCGGGGGACAGCGGCGGAGCTGTTTTTT. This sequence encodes CASSPRGTAAELFF.

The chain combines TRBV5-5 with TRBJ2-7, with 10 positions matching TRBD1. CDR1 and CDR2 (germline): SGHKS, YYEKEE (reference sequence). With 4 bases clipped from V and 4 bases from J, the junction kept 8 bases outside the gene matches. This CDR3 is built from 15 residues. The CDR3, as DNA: TGTGCCAGCAGCCAGTCGACAGGGGGCGGGTACGAGCAGTACTTC. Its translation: CASSQSTGGGYEQYF.

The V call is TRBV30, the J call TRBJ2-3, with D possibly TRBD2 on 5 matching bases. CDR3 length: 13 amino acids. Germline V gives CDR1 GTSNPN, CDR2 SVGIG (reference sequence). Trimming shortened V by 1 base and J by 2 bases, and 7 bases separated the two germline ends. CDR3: CAWSGGPTDTQYF. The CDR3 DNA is TGTGCCTGGAGTGGCGGGCCCACAGATACGCAGTATTTT.